This TCR beta chain was recorded in a study of shared clonotypes between healthy human individuals. Study as a whole: Those who served as donors were a couple of women and three men between the ages of 18 and 49. CD8 memory received one plate per donor, CD8 naive two, CD4 memory three and CD4 naive three. Study-wide results and limits: The study's rarefaction showed incomplete sorted-subset sequencing despite large depth. Some naive CD4 clonotypes, 5% to 5.5%, turned up in common across a few donors.

V shed 6 bases and J 4 bases; nucleotides not matched to a gene: 2. The germline V gene has CDR1 MNHNS and CDR2 SASEGT. The length of the CDR3 is 12 residues. This clone showed up just a few times. What it recognizes is unknown. The assay was immunoSEQ multiplex PCR, and TCRdb's table has in-frame clones only and misses some. The sample comprises 850,000 to 1,100,000 clones, around three quarters of which are singletons, and more than 0.85% rests with the top ten. This clonotype originated in a man aged 18 to 29 in good health. Some clones in this sample may be carry-over from other donors' samples. The material sequenced was memory CD4+ T cells from PBMCs. The sample's subset: CD45RA-negative fraction. The chain is built from TRBV6-1 and TRBJ2-5; TRBD1 aligns across 7 bases. CDR3 region: CASSRQGETQYF. DNA for the CDR3: TGTGCCAGCAGCCGACAGGGAGAGACCCAGTACTTC.